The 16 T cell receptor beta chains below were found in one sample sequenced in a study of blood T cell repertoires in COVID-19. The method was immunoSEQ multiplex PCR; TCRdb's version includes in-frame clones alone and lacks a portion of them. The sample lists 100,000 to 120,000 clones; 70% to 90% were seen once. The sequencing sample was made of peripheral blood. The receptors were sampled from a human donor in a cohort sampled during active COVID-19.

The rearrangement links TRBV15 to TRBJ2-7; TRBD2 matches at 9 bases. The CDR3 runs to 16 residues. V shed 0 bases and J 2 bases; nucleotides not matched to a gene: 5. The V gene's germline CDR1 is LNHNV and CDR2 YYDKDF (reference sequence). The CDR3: CATSRELAGQPYEQYF. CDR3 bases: TGTGCCACCAGCAGAGAACTAGCGGGCCAGCCCTACGAGCAGTACTTC.

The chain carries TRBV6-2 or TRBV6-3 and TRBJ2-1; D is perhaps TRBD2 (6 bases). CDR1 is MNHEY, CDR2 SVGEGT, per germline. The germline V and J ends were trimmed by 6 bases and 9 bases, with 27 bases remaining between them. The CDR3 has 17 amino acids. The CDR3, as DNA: TGTGCCAGCAGCCTACAGTGGGGCCTGGAGGGTGGGAGTGAGCAGTTCTTC. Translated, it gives CASSLQWGLEGGSEQFF.

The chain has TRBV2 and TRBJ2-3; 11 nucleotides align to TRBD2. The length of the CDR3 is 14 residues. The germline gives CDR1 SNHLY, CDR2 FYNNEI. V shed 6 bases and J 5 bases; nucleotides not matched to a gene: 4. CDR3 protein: CASSKGTSGDTQYF. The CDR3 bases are TGTGCCAGCAGCAAAGGGACTAGCGGAGATACGCAGTATTTT.

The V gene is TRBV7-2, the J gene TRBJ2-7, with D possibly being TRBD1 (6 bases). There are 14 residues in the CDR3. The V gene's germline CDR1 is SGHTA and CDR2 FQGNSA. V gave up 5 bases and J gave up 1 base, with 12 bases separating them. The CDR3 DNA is TGTGCCAGCAGCGCCGGGACACTGTCCTACGAGCAGTACTTC. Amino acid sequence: CASSAGTLSYEQYF. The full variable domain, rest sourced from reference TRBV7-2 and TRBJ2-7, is GAGVSQSPSNKVTEKGKDVELRCDPISGHTALYWYRQSLGQGLEFLIYFQGNSAPDKSGLPSDRFSAERTGGSVSTLTIQRTQQEDSAVYLCASSAGTLSYEQYFGPGTRLTVT.

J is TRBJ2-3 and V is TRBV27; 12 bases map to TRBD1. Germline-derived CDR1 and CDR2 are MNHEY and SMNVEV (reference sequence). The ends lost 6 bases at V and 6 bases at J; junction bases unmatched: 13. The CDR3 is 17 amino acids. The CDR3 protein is CASSPPRGTGGSDTQYF. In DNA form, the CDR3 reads TGTGCCAGCAGCCCCCCCAGGGGGACAGGGGGCAGTGATACGCAGTATTTT.

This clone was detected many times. The CDR3 region is CASSAGPVAYNEQFF. The CDR3, as DNA: TGTGCCAGCAGCGCGGGACCCGTCGCCTACAATGAGCAGTTCTTC. The V and J genes are TRBV2 and TRBJ2-1, with D perhaps TRBD2 (6 bases). Germline CDR1 is SNHLY and CDR2 is FYNNEI. Trimming shortened V by 6 bases and J by 2 bases, and 14 bases separated the two germline ends. This CDR3 comprises 15 residues. Full variable domain (outside the CDR3, taken from reference TRBV2 and TRBJ2-1): EPEVTQTPSHQVTQMGQEVILRCVPISNHLYFYWYRQILGQKVEFLVSFYNNEISEKSEIFDDQFSVERPDGSNFTLKIRSTKLEDSAMYFCASSAGPVAYNEQFFGPGTRLTVL.

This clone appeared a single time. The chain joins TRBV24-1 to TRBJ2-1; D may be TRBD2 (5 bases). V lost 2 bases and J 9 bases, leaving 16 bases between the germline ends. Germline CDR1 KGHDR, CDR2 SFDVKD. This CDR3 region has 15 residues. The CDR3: CATSDSKNLAGEQFF. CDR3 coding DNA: TGTGCCACCAGTGATTCCAAAAACCTCGCGGGTGAGCAGTTCTTC.

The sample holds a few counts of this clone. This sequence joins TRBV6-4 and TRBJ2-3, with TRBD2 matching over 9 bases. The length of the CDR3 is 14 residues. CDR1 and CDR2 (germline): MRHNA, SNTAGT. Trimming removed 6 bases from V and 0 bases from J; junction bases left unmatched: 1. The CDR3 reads CASSLAGSTDTQYF. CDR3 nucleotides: TGTGCCAGCAGCCTAGCGGGGAGCACAGATACGCAGTATTTT.

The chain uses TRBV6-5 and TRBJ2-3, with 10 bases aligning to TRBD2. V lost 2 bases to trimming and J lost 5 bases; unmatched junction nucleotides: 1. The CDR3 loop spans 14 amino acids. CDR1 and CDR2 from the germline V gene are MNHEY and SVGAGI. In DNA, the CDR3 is TGTGCCAGCAGTTACAAGCGGGGGGGAGATACGCAGTATTTT. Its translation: CASSYKRGGDTQYF.

CDR3 loop: CAISTGTAGNTIYF. CDR3 nucleotide sequence: TGTGCCATTTCGACAGGGACGGCTGGAAACACCATATATTTT. The chain is built from TRBV19 and TRBJ1-3; TRBD1 matches 7 bases. Trimming took 10 bases from V and 2 from J; bases not matched to a gene: 8. The CDR3 loop spans 14 amino acids. Germline CDR1 reads LNHDA; CDR2 reads SQIVND (reference sequence). Complete variable domain (other parts from reference TRBV19 and TRBJ1-3): DGGITQSPKYLFRKEGQNVTLSCEQNLNHDAMYWYRQDPGQGLRLIYYSQIVNDFQKGDIAEGYSVSREKKESFPLTVTSAQKNPTAFYLCAISTGTAGNTIYFGEGSWLTVV.

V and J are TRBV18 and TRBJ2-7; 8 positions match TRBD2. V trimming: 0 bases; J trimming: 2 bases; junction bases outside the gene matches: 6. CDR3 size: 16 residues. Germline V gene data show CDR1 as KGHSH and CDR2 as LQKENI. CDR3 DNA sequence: TGTGCCAGCTCACCACCGGGGCGGGAGGTAGCCTACGAGCAGTACTTC. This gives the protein CASSPPGREVAYEQYF.

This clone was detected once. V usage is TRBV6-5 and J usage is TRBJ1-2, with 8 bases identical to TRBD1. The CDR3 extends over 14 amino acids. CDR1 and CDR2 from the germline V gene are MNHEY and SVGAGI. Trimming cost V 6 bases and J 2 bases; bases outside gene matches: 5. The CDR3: CASRPGGANYGYTF. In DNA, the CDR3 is TGTGCCAGCAGACCAGGGGGCGCGAACTATGGCTACACCTTC.

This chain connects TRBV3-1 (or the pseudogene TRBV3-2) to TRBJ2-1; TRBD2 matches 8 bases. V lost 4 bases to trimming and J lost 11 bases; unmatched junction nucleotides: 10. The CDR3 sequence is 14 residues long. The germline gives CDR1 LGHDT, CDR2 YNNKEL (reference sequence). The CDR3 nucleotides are TGTGCCAGCAGCCTTTCCAAGGCGGGGGGAAAGCAGTTCTTC. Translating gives CASSLSKAGGKQFF.

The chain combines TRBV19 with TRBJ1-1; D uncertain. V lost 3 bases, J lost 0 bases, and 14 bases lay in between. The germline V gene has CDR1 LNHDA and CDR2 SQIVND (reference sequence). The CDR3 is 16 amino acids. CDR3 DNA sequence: TGTGCCAGTAGTATTTTTCACAGTCAAGTGAACACTGAAGCTTTCTTT. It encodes CASSIFHSQVNTEAFF.

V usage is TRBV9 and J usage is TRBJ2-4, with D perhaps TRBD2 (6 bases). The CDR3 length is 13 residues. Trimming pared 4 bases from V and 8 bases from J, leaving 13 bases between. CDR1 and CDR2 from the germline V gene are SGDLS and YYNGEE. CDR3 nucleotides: TGTGCCAGCAGCTGGACCCCGGGAGACATTCAGTACTTC. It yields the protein CASSWTPGDIQYF.

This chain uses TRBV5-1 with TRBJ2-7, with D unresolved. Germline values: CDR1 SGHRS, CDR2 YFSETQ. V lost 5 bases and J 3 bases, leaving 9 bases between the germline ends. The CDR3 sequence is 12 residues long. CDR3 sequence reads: CASSTVGYEQYF. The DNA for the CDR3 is TGCGCCAGCAGTACGGTTGGCTACGAGCAGTACTTC.